This passage covers 3 T cell receptor beta chains from one sample sequenced in a study of human T cells and chemical hapten exposure (dated by TCRdb to the early 2020s). The time point label corresponds to: pre-sensitization, week 0. The treatment or condition label corresponds to: therapeutic diphenylcyclopropenone sensitization with weekly scalp DPC. Libraries were built with RACE. Instrument used: NextSeq 500. TCRdb reanalyzed the raw reads on its own, using fastp at Q25 for trimming and MiXCR for clone calling, and kept in-frame beta chains. Identical CDR3 proteins give one entry, which carries the most common genes and DNA. This sample gives a few hundred thousand distinct CDR3 sequences in total; 4.5% to 5.5% of them show up just once. The ten largest clones represent 7% to 10% of the sample. The sample was whole blood, taken in connection with sensitization to the hapten diphenylcyclopropenone (DPC). The source of these receptors is a woman aged 18-35 years with alopecia areata. Some clones in this sample may be carry-over from other donors' samples.

This clonotype was recorded many times. The V and J genes are TRBV12-3 or TRBV12-4 and TRBJ1-4, with 7 bases identical to TRBD1. Unmatched junction bases numbered 12, after V lost 7 bases and J lost 7 bases. This CDR3 comprises 15 residues. The CDR3 bases are TGTGCCAGCAACACAGGGGCACGCGTAGGTGAAAAACTGTTTTTT. Translating it yields CASNTGARVGEKLFF.

This clonotype was counted many times. The CDR3 sequence: CASRPFAGGGYNEQFF. CDR3 sequence (DNA): TGTGCCAGCAGACCTTTTGCCGGGGGAGGGTACAATGAGCAGTTCTTC. This chain connects TRBV6-1 to TRBJ2-1; 7 bases are a match to TRBD2. Losses at the gene ends were 6 bases for V and 4 bases for J; bases not matched to a gene: 12. The CDR3 runs to 16 residues. Germline lookup yields CDR1 MNHNS and CDR2 SASEGT.

There are many counts of this clonotype. J is TRBJ2-7 and V is TRBV11-2, with no clear D. V lost 4 bases and J lost 6, with 7 bases in between. In germline, CDR1 is SGHAT, CDR2 FQNNGV. The CDR3 covers 11 residues. CDR3 region: CASSSRLEQYF. The CDR3 DNA is TGTGCCAGCAGCTCCCGGCTCGAGCAGTACTTC.